Detailed here is one T cell receptor (beta chain). This clonotype has just a few counts. Its antigen specificity is not known. No clone much larger than this one lies a single base away; base qualities are absent. The method behind the library was RT-PCR. The listed sequencing device is Illumina HiSeq 2500. In TCRdb, the public reads were trimmed at Q25 with fastp and aligned with MiXCR, with productive beta chains retained. Rows are unified per CDR3 protein, each entry keeping the most common DNA and genes. Recorded for this sample are 500,000 to 550,000 distinct CDR3 sequences; about 7.6% of them occurred a single time. The top ten hold 10% to 15% of the sample. This specimen comes from a study of response to subunit inactivated influenza vaccine (dated by TCRdb to the late 2010s). A note on the overall study: Deep quantitative T cell receptor repertoire profiling was used in the study to track responses to a trivalent subunit inactivated influenza vaccine. What the authors observed across the whole study: The authors suggested that each seasonal influenza vaccination may recruit only a limited number of new T cells.

The CDR3 contains 14 residues, cysteine and phenylalanine counted. The CDR3 DNA has 42 bases and is translated from base 1. Between the V and J ends, shortened by 0 bases and 4 bases respectively, the junction contains 9 bases. CDR1 is given as SGDLS and CDR2 as YYNGEE, both from the germline V gene. The source was PBMCs from blood, collected roughly 24 months after vaccination. This sequence was found in a man aged 50-75 years who received an inactivated influenza vaccine. Donor details come from another sample of the same person, matched by shared clones. The rearrangement joined TRBV9 to TRBJ2-3; perhaps TRBD2 is the D gene, with 6 bases matching. The CDR3 amino acid sequence is: CASSVVGGADTQYF. The nucleotide sequence is given as TGTGCCAGCAGCGTAGTGGGGGGAGCAGATACGCAGTATTTT.